The rows below give T cell receptor beta chains drawn from one sample of a study of cytomegalovirus exposure and HLA in healthy donors. Produced via immunoSEQ multiplex PCR; TCRdb's table is partial and in-frame only. The data contain 150,000 to 200,000 clones, over 65% of them seen just once; the ten biggest clones take up over 1.1%. The source material was PBMCs. These receptors were collected from a man between 18 and 29 years old in good health and CMV-seronegative. CDR3s include the opening cysteine and the closing phenylalanine or tryptophan. D genes are given only for firm matches. Some rows mark clone size as missing; the rest say once, few, many or name a class of expanded clone.

j_gene,abundance,v_gene,d_gene,CDR3aa,CDR3nt
TRBJ2-3,-,TRBV11-2,TRBD1,CASRSRTGGLDTQYF,TGTGCCAGCAGGTCGAGGACAGGGGGCTTGGATACGCAGTATTTT
TRBJ2-7,-,TRBV30,-,CAWTSGQGSYEQYF,TGTGCCTGGACCAGTGGGCAGGGGAGCTACGAGCAGTACTTC
TRBJ2-3,-,TRBV4-1,-,CASSQRALPPSPTNTDTQYF,TGCGCCAGCAGCCAGAGGGCCCTCCCCCCAAGCCCGACTAACACAGATACGCAGTATTTT
TRBJ2-7,many,TRBV6-5,-,CASSYFGSGYEQYF,TGTGCCAGCAGTTATTTTGGAAGCGGTTACGAGCAGTACTTC
TRBJ2-3,-,TRBV11-2,-,CASSRNKKRPSTDTQYF,TGTGCCAGCAGCCGGAACAAAAAGCGGCCTAGCACAGATACGCAGTATTTT
TRBJ2-5,-,TRBV5-1,TRBD2,CASSGGGKETQYF,TGCGCCAGCAGCGGGGGAGGGAAAGAGACCCAGTACTTC
TRBJ1-6,-,TRBV6-5,-,CASKGGSNSPLHF,TGTGCCAGCAAGGGAGGGAGTAATTCACCCCTCCACTTT
TRBJ2-7,-,TRBV7-9,-,CSSSLQDSSYEQYF,TGTTCCAGCAGTCTACAGGATAGCTCCTACGAGCAGTACTTC
TRBJ1-3,-,TRBV6-1,-,CASTLPRAEKDTIYF,TGTGCCAGCACTCTCCCGAGGGCAGAAAAAGACACCATATATTTT
TRBJ2-7,-,TRBV27,TRBD2,CASSPRPRSGAGNEQYF,TGTGCCAGCAGTCCCCGACCCCGGAGCGGGGCCGGGAACGAGCAGTACTTC
TRBJ1-2,-,TRBV30,-,CAWSVHGVIGGYTF,TGTGCCTGGAGTGTACATGGAGTCATCGGGGGCTACACCTTC
TRBJ2-5,-,TRBV5-1,-,CASSTGLLKEETQYF,TGCGCCAGCAGCACGGGACTCCTTAAGGAGGAGACCCAGTACTTC
TRBJ1-3,-,TRBV6-1,-,CASSDGGNTIYF,TGTGCCAGCAGTGACGGGGGAAACACCATATATTTT
TRBJ1-5,once,TRBV4-1,-,CASSQDKWGRVQHF,TGCGCCAGCAGCCAAGATAAGTGGGGGAGGGTCCAGCATTTT
TRBJ2-1,-,TRBV6-1,TRBD2,CASSEALASGRANEQFF,TGTGCCAGCAGTGAAGCGTTGGCTAGCGGGAGGGCCAATGAGCAGTTCTTC
TRBJ1-5,-,TRBV9,TRBD1,CARRQGLRNQPQHF,TGTGCCAGACGACAGGGTTTGCGCAATCAGCCCCAGCATTTT
TRBJ1-4,-,TRBV18,TRBD1,CASSPGTGFLSNEKLFF,TGTGCCAGCTCACCGGGGACAGGGTTTCTGTCTAATGAAAAACTGTTTTTT
TRBJ2-7,-,TRBV7-9,TRBD2,CASGKSGTFYEQYF,TGTGCCAGCGGGAAGAGCGGGACCTTTTACGAGCAGTACTTC
TRBJ2-7,-,TRBV11-2,TRBD1,CASSWDRGYEQYF,TGTGCCAGCAGCTGGGACAGGGGCTACGAGCAGTACTTC
TRBJ1-1,-,TRBV11-2,-,CASSPRTGGTEAFF,TGTGCCAGCAGCCCTCGGACGGGAGGGACTGAAGCTTTCTTT
TRBJ1-1,-,TRBV23-1,-,CASSQPAGIHTEAFF,TGCGCCAGCAGTCAACCCGCCGGGATTCACACTGAAGCTTTCTTT
TRBJ2-3,-,TRBV19,-,CASSIFPGSSTDTQYF,TGTGCCAGTAGTATCTTCCCGGGTTCGTCCACAGATACGCAGTATTTT
TRBJ1-1,-,TRBV27,TRBD1,CASRRTGGTEAFF,TGTGCCAGCAGAAGAACAGGGGGCACTGAAGCTTTCTTT
TRBJ1-2,-,TRBV19,TRBD1,CASTQGAHYGYTF,TGTGCCAGTACTCAGGGGGCGCACTATGGCTACACCTTC
TRBJ1-5,-,TRBV7-9,TRBD1,CSSSPGDRGWNQPQHF,TGTTCCAGCAGCCCCGGAGACAGGGGGTGGAATCAGCCCCAGCATTTT
TRBJ1-6,few,TRBV19,TRBD1,CASSIGTASLNSPLHF,TGTGCCAGTAGTATCGGGACAGCGTCCCTAAATTCACCCCTCCACTTT
TRBJ1-2,-,TRBV11-1,-,CASSLAEGYGYTF,TGTGCCAGCAGCTTAGCGGAGGGCTATGGCTACACCTTC
TRBJ1-5,-,TRBV19,TRBD1,CASSIPAGGTQPQHF,TGTGCCAGTAGTATCCCGGCAGGGGGCACTCAGCCCCAGCATTTT